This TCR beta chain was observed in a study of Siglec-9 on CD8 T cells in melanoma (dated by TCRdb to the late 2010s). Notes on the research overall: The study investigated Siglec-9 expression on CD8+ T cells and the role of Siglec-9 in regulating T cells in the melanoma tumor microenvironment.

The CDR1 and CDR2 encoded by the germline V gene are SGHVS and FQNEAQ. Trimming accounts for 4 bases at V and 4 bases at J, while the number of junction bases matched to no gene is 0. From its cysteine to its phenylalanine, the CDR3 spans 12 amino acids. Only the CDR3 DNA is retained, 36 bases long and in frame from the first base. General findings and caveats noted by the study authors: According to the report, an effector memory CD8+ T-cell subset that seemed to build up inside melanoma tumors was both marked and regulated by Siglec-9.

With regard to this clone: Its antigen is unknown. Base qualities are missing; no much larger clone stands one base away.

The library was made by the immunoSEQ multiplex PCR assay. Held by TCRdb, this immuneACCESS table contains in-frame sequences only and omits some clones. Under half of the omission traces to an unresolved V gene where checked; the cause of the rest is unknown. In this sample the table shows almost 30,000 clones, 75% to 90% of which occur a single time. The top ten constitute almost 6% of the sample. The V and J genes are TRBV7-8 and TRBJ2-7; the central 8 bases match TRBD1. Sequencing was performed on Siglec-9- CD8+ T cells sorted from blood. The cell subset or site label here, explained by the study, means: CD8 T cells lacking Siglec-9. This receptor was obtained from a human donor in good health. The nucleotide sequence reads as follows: TGTGCCAGCAGCTGGACAGGGTACGAGCAGTACTTC. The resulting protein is CASSWTGYEQYF.